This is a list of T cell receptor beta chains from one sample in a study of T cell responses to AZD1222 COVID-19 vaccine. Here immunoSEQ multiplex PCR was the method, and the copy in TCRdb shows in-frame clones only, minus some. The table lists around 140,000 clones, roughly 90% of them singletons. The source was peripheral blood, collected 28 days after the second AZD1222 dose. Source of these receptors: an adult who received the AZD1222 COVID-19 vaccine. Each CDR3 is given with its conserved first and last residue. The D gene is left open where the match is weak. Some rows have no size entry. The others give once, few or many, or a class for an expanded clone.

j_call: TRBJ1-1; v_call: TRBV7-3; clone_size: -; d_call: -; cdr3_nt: TGTGCCAGCAGCTTAGGGGCGGGGAACACTGAAGCTTTCTTT; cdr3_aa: CASSLGAGNTEAFF
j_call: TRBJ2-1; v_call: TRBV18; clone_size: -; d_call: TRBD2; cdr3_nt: TGTGCCAGCTCACCGTCAAGCGGGAGAGCTTACAATGAGCAGTTCTTC; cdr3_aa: CASSPSSGRAYNEQFF
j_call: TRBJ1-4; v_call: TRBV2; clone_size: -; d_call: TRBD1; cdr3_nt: TGTGCCAGCAGTGTCGACAGGGGGAGAGGTGAAAAACTGTTTTTT; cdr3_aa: CASSVDRGRGEKLFF
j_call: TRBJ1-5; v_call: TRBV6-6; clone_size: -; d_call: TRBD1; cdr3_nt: TGTGCCAGCAGTCAACGGACAGGGAAGCCAAAAAGCAATCAGCCCCAGCATTTT; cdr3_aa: CASSQRTGKPKSNQPQHF
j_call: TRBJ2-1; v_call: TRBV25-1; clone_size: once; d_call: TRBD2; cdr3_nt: TGTGCCAGCAGTGATTTAGCGGGAGTTTCGGATCTGTTCTTC; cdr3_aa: CASSDLAGVSDLFF
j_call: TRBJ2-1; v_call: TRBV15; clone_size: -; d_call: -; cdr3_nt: TGTGCCACCAGCAGGGACCGGATGGGAGTGGGTGAGCAGTTCTTC; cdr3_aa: CATSRDRMGVGEQFF
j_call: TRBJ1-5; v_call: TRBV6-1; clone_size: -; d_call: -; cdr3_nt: TGTGCCAGCAGTGGACAGTTTTCACGGGGTTATCAGCCCCAGCATTTT; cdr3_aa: CASSGQFSRGYQPQHF
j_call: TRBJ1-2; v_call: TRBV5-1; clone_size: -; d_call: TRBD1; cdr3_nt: TGCGCCAGCAGCTTGGGACAGGGGGGCTATGGCTACACCTTC; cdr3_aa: CASSLGQGGYGYTF
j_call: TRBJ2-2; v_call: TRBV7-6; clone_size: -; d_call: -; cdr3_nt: TGTGCCAGCAGCCCGGGACACACAGGCACCGGGGAGCTGTTTTTT; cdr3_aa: CASSPGHTGTGELFF
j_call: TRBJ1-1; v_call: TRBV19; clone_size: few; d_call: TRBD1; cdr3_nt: TGTGCCACTAGACCGGGACAGAGCGCGAACACTGAAGCTTTCTTT; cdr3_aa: CATRPGQSANTEAFF